Below, 29 T cell receptor beta chains from the same sample are listed, as sequenced in a study of cytomegalovirus exposure and HLA in healthy donors (dated by TCRdb to the late 2010s). Receptors were amplified or captured by the immunoSEQ multiplex PCR assay. A mixture of 60 forward primers for TCR Vbeta segments and 13 reverse primers for TCR Jbeta segments was used in the multiplex PCR. This is the immuneACCESS table as TCRdb keeps it, with only in-frame sequences that have V and J called. A part of the clones is gone; compared with another copy, unresolved V genes explain less than half, and the rest is unexplained. The sample table holds some 200,000 clones, of which roughly 80% were seen once. Jointly, the top ten make up roughly 6.7% of the sample. The sequenced sample consisted of PBMCs. All receptors derive from a middle-aged man in good health and CMV-seropositive.

The chain combines TRBV5-1 with TRBJ1-2; possibly TRBD1 for D (6 bases). The CDR3 spans 16 residues. CDR1 is SGHRS and CDR2 is YFSETQ in the germline V gene. Trimming took off 0 bases at V and 1 base at J, with 13 bases between the two ends. The CDR3 is CASSLVGTTINYGYTF. CDR3 coding DNA: TGCGCCAGCAGCTTGGTAGGGACAACTATTAACTATGGCTACACCTTC.

The gene calls are TRBV4-3 and TRBJ2-5; 11 bases fit TRBD2. Judging by the DNA end, TRBJ2-7 fits better; the J call may be wrong. Germline lookup yields CDR1 LGHNA and CDR2 YSLEER. The CDR3 spans 14 residues. In DNA form, the CDR3 reads TGCGCCAGCAGCCAACTAGCGGGGGGACTCGAGCAGTACTTC. It specifies CASSQLAGGLEQYF.

With respect to this clone: This sample includes further DNA sequences coding for the same CDR3. The chain carries TRBV18 and TRBJ1-4; D call uncertain. Germline CDR1 and CDR2: KGHSH and LQKENI. The CDR3 length is 14 residues. V lost 3 bases to trimming and J lost 0 bases, with 5 bases between them. The CDR3 region has the DNA TGTGCCAGCTCACCGAGGGCAACTAATGAAAAACTGTTTTTT. As protein: CASSPRATNEKLFF.

The chain links TRBV5-1 to TRBJ2-2; D gene unclear. Trimming took off 4 bases at V and 5 bases at J, with 9 bases between the two ends. CDR3 size: 13 residues. Germline assignment: CDR1 SGHRS and CDR2 YFSETQ. This chain's CDR3 is CASSISNTGELFF. CDR3 nucleotide sequence: TGCGCCAGCAGCATCAGTAATACCGGGGAGCTGTTTTTT. Based on the CDR3 plus reference TRBV5-1 and TRBJ2-2, the full variable domain is KAGVTQTPRYLIKTRGQQVTLSCSPISGHRSVSWYQQTPGQGLQFLFEYFSETQRNKGNFPGRFSGRQFSNSRSEMNVSTLELGDSALYLCASSISNTGELFFGEGSRLTVL.

V usage is TRBV21-1 and J usage is TRBJ1-2. TRBV21-1 is assigned pseudogene status. This CDR3 has 15 amino acids. The chain's CDR3 is CASSKARRESYGYTF. CDR3 bases: TGTGCCAGCAGCAAAGCCCGCCGGGAGTCCTATGGCTACACCTTC.

This clone occurred once. The rearrangement uses TRBV7-9 and TRBJ2-2, with 11 positions matching TRBD2. The V gene's germline CDR1 is SEHNR and CDR2 FQNEAQ (reference sequence). CDR3 size: 16 residues. The CDR3 region has the DNA TGTTCCGCCCCCCATAGCGGGGGGGATCCCACCGGGGAGCTGTTTTTT. Protein product: CSAPHSGGDPTGELFF. The whole variable domain, filled in from reference TRBV7-9 and TRBJ2-2, reads DTGVSQNPRHKITKRGQNVTFRCDPISEHNRLYWYRQTLGQGPEFLTYFQNEAQLEKSRLLSDRFSAERPKGSFSTLEIQRTEQGDSAMYLCSAPHSGGDPTGELFFGEGSRLTVL.

This clone was picked up a small number of times. CDR3 DNA sequence: TGTGCCAGCAGCTTAGGGGCAGGGTGGGGAAAAGCCAAAAACATTCAGTACTTC. Its protein product is CASSLGAGWGKAKNIQYF. The genes are TRBV7-3 and TRBJ2-4, with a tentative D call TRBD1 (5 bases). Trimming pared 2 bases from V and 0 bases from J, leaving 17 bases between. Looked up from germline, CDR1 is SGHTA and CDR2 is FQGTGA. The CDR3 covers 18 residues.

The table lists this clone with a count of one. The chain links TRBV19 to TRBJ2-2, with TRBD1 identical over 11 bases. There are 14 residues in the CDR3. Trimming took 8 bases from V and 6 from J; bases not matched to a gene: 5. Germline assignment: CDR1 LNHDA and CDR2 SQIVND (reference sequence). CDR3 amino acids: CASSPGQGAGELFF. The CDR3 coding sequence is TGTGCCAGTTCACCGGGACAGGGGGCCGGGGAGCTGTTTTTT.

This CDR3 reads CATSRDLGTGEKLFF. The CDR3 DNA reads as TGTGCCACCAGCAGGGATCTAGGGACTGGCGAAAAACTGTTTTTT. The J gene is TRBJ1-4, the V gene TRBV15, with D possibly being TRBD1 (5 bases). This CDR3 has 15 residues. Germline CDR1 is LNHNV and CDR2 is YYDKDF (reference sequence). Trimming shortened V by 3 bases and J by 8 bases, and 16 bases separated the two germline ends.

The chain is built from TRBV5-1 and TRBJ1-2; 7 positions match TRBD1. V trimming: 5 bases; J trimming: 3 bases; junction bases outside the gene matches: 10. CDR1 is SGHRS, CDR2 YFSETQ, per germline. This CDR3 is built from 15 residues. CDR3 in amino acids: CASRRRQGVDYGYTF. The CDR3 DNA is TGCGCCAGCAGGCGACGTCAGGGGGTCGACTATGGCTACACCTTC.

This chain joins TRBV2 and TRBJ1-6; no clear D. CDR1 SNHLY and CDR2 FYNNEI come from the germline V gene. V was clipped by 6 bases and J by 0 bases, with 9 bases between them. The CDR3 has 15 residues. CDR3 coding DNA: TGTGCCAGCAGGGAACCGAGCTCCTATAATTCACCCCTCCACTTT. Encoded protein: CASREPSSYNSPLHF.

V and J are TRBV9 and TRBJ2-5; TRBD2 matches 9 bases. The V gene end was trimmed by 0 bases and the J gene end by 4 bases; junction bases not matched to a gene: 4. The CDR3 length is 15 residues. Germline V gene data show CDR1 as SGDLS and CDR2 as YYNGEE. The CDR3: CASSVGGAGGETQYF. In nucleotides, the CDR3 is TGTGCCAGCAGCGTAGGCGGAGCGGGGGGAGAGACCCAGTACTTC.

As regards this clone: This sample also contains other DNA sequences that code for the same CDR3. The rearrangement joins TRBV5-1 to TRBJ1-2, with TRBD1 matching over 9 bases. J was trimmed by 4 bases and V by 4 bases; bases with no gene match: 8. From germline, CDR1 is SGHRS and CDR2 YFSETQ. The CDR3 contains 15 residues. CDR3 in amino acids: CASSPQTGGIYGYTF. For the CDR3, the DNA is TGCGCCAGCAGCCCCCAGACAGGGGGTATCTATGGCTACACCTTC.

The genes are TRBV6-5 and TRBJ1-4; 8 bases line up with TRBD1. The V gene end was trimmed by 4 bases and the J gene end by 6 bases; junction bases not matched to a gene: 4. The CDR3 covers 14 residues. Germline V CDR1 and CDR2: MNHEY, SVGAGI. The CDR3, as DNA: TGTGCCAGCAGTTTGGACAGGGAGTATGAAAAACTGTTTTTT. Translating it yields CASSLDREYEKLFF.

The CDR3 is CASSQDIQYF. The CDR3 region has the DNA TGTGCCAGCAGCCAGGACATTCAGTACTTC. The gene calls are TRBV6-1 and TRBJ2-4, with D unresolved. CDR1 MNHNS and CDR2 SASEGT come from the germline V gene. V was clipped by 6 bases and J by 8 bases, with 5 bases between them. The CDR3 loop spans 10 amino acids.

This clone has only a few counts. The V call is TRBV28, the J call TRBJ2-3, with D maybe TRBD2 (6 bases). The germline V gene encodes CDR1 MDHEN and CDR2 SYDVKM. The CDR3 loop spans 16 amino acids. Trimming removed 3 bases at V and 1 base at J, with 14 bases between. The DNA for the CDR3 is TGTGCCAGCAGTTTCGCGGGGCGGGGACGCACAGATACGCAGTATTTT. Translated, it gives CASSFAGRGRTDTQYF.

CDR3 residues: CASSAAMEAFF. DNA of the CDR3: TGCGCCAGCAGTGCAGCGATGGAAGCTTTCTTT. This chain connects TRBV10-2 to TRBJ1-1; no definite D call. Germline V gene lookup returns CDR1 WSHSY and CDR2 SAAADI. The CDR3 extends over 11 amino acids. The V end was cut by 4 bases, the J end by 8 bases, with 8 bases between.

Remarks on this clone: In the same sample, other DNA sequences code for this CDR3. The chain recombines TRBV7-3 with TRBJ2-5, with 16 nucleotides matching TRBD2. The junction had 8 bases not matched to a gene; V was cut back by 6 bases and J by 4 bases. From germline, CDR1 is SGHTA and CDR2 FQGTGA. The CDR3 is made up of 17 amino acids. In DNA, the CDR3 is TGTGCCAGCAGTCCGGGACTAGCGGGGGGGCCTCGAGAGACCCAGTACTTC. It specifies CASSPGLAGGPRETQYF.

V usage is TRBV4-3 and J usage is TRBJ2-3, with TRBD2 identical over 12 bases. V lost 0 bases to trimming and J lost 6 bases; unmatched junction nucleotides: 7. Germline values: CDR1 LGHNA, CDR2 YSLEER. CDR3 length: 17 amino acids. CDR3 residues: CASSQESGLAGGDTQYF. The CDR3 nucleotides read TGCGCCAGCAGCCAAGAATCGGGACTAGCGGGCGGCGATACGCAGTATTTT.

This rearrangement joins TRBV9 to TRBJ2-3; D is possibly TRBD2 (5 bases). Germline V gene sequence: CDR1 SGDLS, CDR2 YYNGEE. This CDR3 has 14 amino acids. The V and J ends lost 0 bases and 5 bases respectively, with 10 bases between them. CDR3: CASSVGLALDTQYF. The CDR3 DNA follows: TGTGCCAGCAGCGTAGGGCTAGCCCTAGATACGCAGTATTTT.

The chain joins TRBV12-5 to TRBJ2-5, with a possible D match to TRBD2 (6 bases). The germline V gene encodes CDR1 LGHNT and CDR2 FRNRAP. V lost 9 bases and J lost 4, with 12 bases in between. This CDR3 spans 12 amino acids. CDR3 coding DNA: TGTGCTAGCCCCCGGGACTTAGAGACCCAGTACTTC. Translation gives CASPRDLETQYF.

The chain has TRBV15 and TRBJ2-7, with 9 bases matching TRBD1. CDR3 length: 13 amino acids. The V gene's germline CDR1 is LNHNV and CDR2 YYDKDF (reference sequence). The junction had 2 bases not matched to a gene; V was cut back by 5 bases and J by 3 bases. The DNA of the CDR3 is TGTGCCACCAGCCCGGGACAGGGCTACGAGCAGTACTTC. It is translated as CATSPGQGYEQYF.

This clone has more than one count but fewer than ten. The chain carries TRBV4-3 and TRBJ2-1; TRBD2 matches 7 bases. The ends lost 4 bases at V and 7 bases at J; junction bases unmatched: 10. Germline CDR1 LGHNA, CDR2 YSLEER. The CDR3 loop spans 15 amino acids. The CDR3, as DNA: TGCGCCAGCAGCCCAAACCGGGACTACCGAAATGAGCAGTTCTTC. It specifies CASSPNRDYRNEQFF.

The chain carries TRBV7-9 and TRBJ2-7; 12 bases map to TRBD2. V lost 4 bases to trimming and J lost 1 base; unmatched junction nucleotides: 2. The CDR3 consists of 15 residues. Germline values: CDR1 SEHNR, CDR2 FQNEAQ (reference sequence). CDR3 DNA: TGTGCCAGCAGCTCCACTAGCGGGGGGTCCTACGAGCAGTACTTC. This encodes CASSSTSGGSYEQYF.

Only one count was recorded for this clone. The chain couples TRBV19 to TRBJ1-5; the D is unclear. The germline V gene has CDR1 LNHDA and CDR2 SQIVND (reference sequence). The CDR3 has 15 amino acids. Trimming stripped 3 bases from V and 0 bases from J, with 9 bases between. In DNA, the CDR3 is TGTGCCAGTAGTATTGGGCCGGCTAGCAATCAGCCCCAGCATTTT. It yields the protein CASSIGPASNQPQHF. Together with reference TRBV19 and TRBJ1-5, the CDR3 gives the full variable domain: DGGITQSPKYLFRKEGQNVTLSCEQNLNHDAMYWYRQDPGQGLRLIYYSQIVNDFQKGDIAEGYSVSREKKESFPLTVTSAQKNPTAFYLCASSIGPASNQPQHFGDGTRLSIL.

The CDR3 region is CASSWKLGLDGYTF. In nucleotides, the CDR3 is TGCGCCAGCAGTTGGAAACTAGGGTTGGATGGCTACACCTTC. The chain joins TRBV10-2 to TRBJ1-2; no definite D call. Trimming cost V 5 bases and J 6 bases, with 16 bases left between them. CDR3 length equals 14 residues. CDR1 is WSHSY, CDR2 SAAADI, per germline.

The chain carries TRBV30 and TRBJ2-1; maybe TRBD1 (5 bases). CDR3 length: 15 residues. The germline gives CDR1 GTSNPN, CDR2 SVGIG (reference sequence). Trimming removed 4 bases from V and 6 bases from J, with 19 bases in between. The CDR3 loop is CAWTVRGLVRNEQFF. CDR3 DNA: TGTGCCTGGACCGTAAGGGGTCTAGTTCGCAATGAGCAGTTCTTC.

This chain connects TRBV14 to TRBJ2-3, with D tentatively TRBD2 (6 bases). The CDR3 runs 15 residues. V was pared by 2 bases and J by 4 bases, with 13 bases between. Germline values: CDR1 SGHDN, CDR2 FVKESK. CDR3 DNA sequence: TGTGCCAGCAGCCAACTACGGAGCGGGTCAGATACGCAGTATTTT. Translated: CASSQLRSGSDTQYF.

The J gene is TRBJ1-1, the V gene TRBV18; TRBD1 aligns across 9 bases. The CDR3 length is 15 residues. V was clipped by 7 bases and J by 5 bases; unmatched bases: 11. Germline V gives CDR1 KGHSH, CDR2 LQKENI. DNA for the CDR3: TGTGCCAGCTTAACCGGGACAGGGTTGGGGACTGAAGCTTTCTTT. Amino acids: CASLTGTGLGTEAFF.